Shown below are 10 T cell receptor beta chains from a single sample sequenced in a study of blood T cell repertoires in COVID-19. Sequencing used immunoSEQ multiplex PCR; TCRdb keeps in-frame clones, though not all of them. The table records a few hundred thousand clones, 80% to 90% of them present only once. The sample was peripheral blood. Receptors originate from a woman aged 45-65 years who had recovered from COVID-19.

V usage is TRBV6-6 and J usage is TRBJ2-2; D remains ambiguous. Germline CDR1 reads MNHNY; CDR2 reads SVGAGI (reference sequence). This CDR3 contains 14 residues. The V gene lost 2 bases and the J gene lost 1 base, with 5 bases spanning the gap. The CDR3 DNA sequence: TGTGCCAGCAGTTACGGTAGGAACACCGGGGAGCTGTTTTTT. This translates into CASSYGRNTGELFF.

The chain combines TRBV28 with TRBJ1-5, with 8 bases identical to TRBD1. The CDR3 spans 15 residues. Germline V gene data show CDR1 as MDHEN and CDR2 as SYDVKM. V gave up 2 bases and J gave up 9 bases; unmatched junction bases: 9. Here the CDR3 reads CASSLPTGGVAPQHF. In DNA form, the CDR3 reads TGTGCCAGCAGTTTACCAACAGGGGGAGTGGCGCCCCAGCATTTT.

The chain has TRBV5-4 and TRBJ2-7; D uncertain. V was shortened by 0 bases and J by 2 bases, with 12 bases between the two germline ends. The CDR3 consists of 15 residues. Germline CDR1 SGHNT, CDR2 YYREEE (reference sequence). CDR3 coding DNA: TGTGCCAGCAGCTTGGATAGAACAGTGGCCTACGAGCAGTACTTC. Translation: CASSLDRTVAYEQYF. Looking up the rest from reference TRBV5-4 and TRBJ2-7 gives the full variable domain: ETGVTQSPTHLIKTRGQQVTLRCSSQSGHNTVSWYQQALGQGPQFIFQYYREEENGRGNFPPRFSGLQFPNYSSELNVNALELDDSALYLCASSLDRTVAYEQYFGPGTRLTVT.

This clone was seen many times. The rearrangement links TRBV6-6 to TRBJ2-7; D gene uncertain. The CDR3 has 11 residues. V gave up 5 bases and J gave up 7 bases, with 9 bases separating them. The V gene's germline CDR1 is MNHNY and CDR2 SVGAGI (reference sequence). The CDR3 DNA is TGTGCCAGCAGTCCCCTGGAGGAGCAGTACTTC. Translated: CASSPLEEQYF.

V and J are TRBV6-5 and TRBJ2-7, with 7 bases matching TRBD1. The CDR3 runs 15 residues. CDR1 and CDR2 from the germline V gene are MNHEY and SVGAGI. Losses at the gene ends were 6 bases for V and 0 bases for J; bases not matched to a gene: 8. CDR3 nucleotides: TGTGCCAGCAGCGACGGGACAGATTCCTCCTACGAGCAGTACTTC. Its translation: CASSDGTDSSYEQYF.

V usage is TRBV5-6 and J usage is TRBJ2-1; 8 bases align to TRBD2. Per germline, CDR1 SGHDT and CDR2 YYEEEE. V dropped 1 base and J dropped 4; count of bases not matched to a gene: 7. There are 16 residues in the CDR3. The DNA for the CDR3 is TGTGCCAGCAGCTTGAGTTTGACTAGCGTATACAATGAGCAGTTCTTC. This sequence encodes CASSLSLTSVYNEQFF.

The V call is TRBV4-3, the J call TRBJ2-3; D possibly corresponds to TRBD1 (6 bases). This CDR3 region has 15 residues. V lost 0 bases, J lost 5 bases, and 12 bases lay in between. Per the germline V gene, CDR1 is LGHNA and CDR2 is YSLEER. The CDR3 nucleotides are TGCGCCAGCAGCCAAGAAAGCAGGGGCCTAGATACGCAGTATTTT. Amino acid sequence: CASSQESRGLDTQYF.

As concerns this clone: Other DNA sequences of this sample code for an identical CDR3. V is TRBV30 and J is TRBJ1-1; 8 bases fit TRBD1. CDR3 size: 13 residues. Germline V gene lookup returns CDR1 GTSNPN and CDR2 SVGIG (reference sequence). V dropped 0 bases and J dropped 5; count of bases not matched to a gene: 2. CDR3 bases: TGTGCCTGGAGTGTAGACAGGGGAACTGAAGCTTTCTTT. It codes for CAWSVDRGTEAFF. Full variable domain (outside the CDR3, taken from reference TRBV30 and TRBJ1-1): SQTIHQWPATLVQPVGSPLSLECTVEGTSNPNLYWYRQAAGRGLQLLFYSVGIGQISSEVPQNLSASRPQDRQFILSSKKLLLSDSGFYLCAWSVDRGTEAFFGQGTRLTVV.

The chain joins TRBV19 to TRBJ1-5; a possible D gene is TRBD1 (5 bases). The CDR3 totals 16 residues. Germline CDR1 reads LNHDA; CDR2 reads SQIVND (reference sequence). The V gene lost 3 bases and the J gene lost 2 bases, with 14 bases spanning the gap. The CDR3, as DNA: TGTGCCAGTAGTATCCTGGGCAGGGTTGGCAATCAGCCCCAGCATTTT. Translating gives CASSILGRVGNQPQHF. The entire variable domain, with the rest obtained from reference TRBV19 and TRBJ1-5, is as follows: DGGITQSPKYLFRKEGQNVTLSCEQNLNHDAMYWYRQDPGQGLRLIYYSQIVNDFQKGDIAEGYSVSREKKESFPLTVTSAQKNPTAFYLCASSILGRVGNQPQHFGDGTRLSIL.

The V gene is TRBV5-1, the J gene TRBJ1-5; 7 bases match TRBD1. In germline, CDR1 is SGHRS, CDR2 YFSETQ. The CDR3 covers 13 residues. V lost 2 bases to trimming and J lost 7 bases; unmatched junction nucleotides: 3. The CDR3 sequence is CASSFDREQPQHF. The CDR3 nucleotides read TGCGCCAGCAGCTTCGACAGGGAACAGCCCCAGCATTTT.